The 14 T cell receptor beta chains below all came from one sample that was sequenced in a study of blood T cell repertoires in COVID-19. The data were produced by immunoSEQ multiplex PCR, yet TCRdb's version contains in-frame clones alone and is incomplete. The data show under 130,000 clones, roughly 85% seen once. The sequencing sample was made of peripheral blood. These receptors came from a human donor in a cohort sampled during active COVID-19.

V usage is TRBV27 and J usage is TRBJ1-5; unclear D gene. The V end was cut by 3 bases, the J end by 4 bases, with 16 bases between. The length of the CDR3 is 16 residues. CDR1 is MNHEY, CDR2 SMNVEV, per germline (reference sequence). The CDR3 spells CASSFVRLMENQPQHF. In DNA, the CDR3 is TGTGCCAGCAGTTTCGTGAGACTTATGGAAAATCAGCCCCAGCATTTT.

The V gene is TRBV3-1 (or the pseudogene TRBV3-2), the J gene TRBJ2-6; a possible D gene is TRBD2 (6 bases). CDR1 and CDR2 from the germline V gene are LGHDT and YNNKEL (reference sequence). V was pared by 2 bases and J by 2 bases, with 7 bases between. The CDR3 loop spans 15 amino acids. The CDR3 DNA reads as TGTGCCAGCAGCCAATCGGGAGCTGGGGCCAACGTCCTGACTTTC. Its protein is CASSQSGAGANVLTF.

The rearrangement joins TRBV19 to TRBJ1-1, with TRBD1 matching 9 bases. Looked up from germline, CDR1 is LNHDA and CDR2 is SQIVND (reference sequence). The CDR3 contains 15 residues. The V gene end was trimmed by 6 bases and the J gene end by 0 bases; junction bases not matched to a gene: 5. CDR3 sequence reads: CASREGTGMNTEAFF. The CDR3 region has the DNA TGTGCCAGTAGGGAGGGGACAGGGATGAACACTGAAGCTTTCTTT. Looking up the rest from reference TRBV19 and TRBJ1-1 gives the full variable domain: DGGITQSPKYLFRKEGQNVTLSCEQNLNHDAMYWYRQDPGQGLRLIYYSQIVNDFQKGDIAEGYSVSREKKESFPLTVTSAQKNPTAFYLCASREGTGMNTEAFFGQGTRLTVV.

This chain uses TRBV28 with TRBJ1-4; D is undetermined. The ends were cut back, 5 bases at V and 8 bases at J, with 9 bases in the middle. CDR3 size: 12 residues. Germline V lookup: CDR1 MDHEN, CDR2 SYDVKM. CDR3: CASSVSVEKLFF. The CDR3 DNA reads TGTGCCAGCAGTGTGTCAGTGGAAAAACTGTTTTTT.

With respect to this clone: This sample also contains other DNA sequences that code for the same CDR3. V usage is TRBV12-3 or TRBV12-4 and J usage is TRBJ2-3; 8 nucleotides align to TRBD2. CDR3 size: 13 residues. Unmatched junction bases numbered 5, after V lost 6 bases and J lost 6 bases. The CDR3: CASSLERGDTQYF. The CDR3 DNA reads as TGTGCCAGCAGCCTGGAGCGGGGGGATACGCAGTATTTT.

This clone was seen more than once but under ten times. The CDR3: CASSIGQNTEAFF. For the CDR3, the DNA is TGCGCCAGCAGCATTGGACAGAACACTGAAGCTTTCTTT. V usage is TRBV5-1 and J usage is TRBJ1-1; a weak D match, TRBD1 (5 bases). CDR3 size: 13 residues. CDR1 SGHRS and CDR2 YFSETQ come from the germline V gene. Trimming took off 4 bases at V and 1 base at J, with 8 bases between the two ends.

This clone came up a few times. V usage is TRBV3-1 (or the pseudogene TRBV3-2) and J usage is TRBJ2-1, with TRBD2 matching 7 bases. CDR1 is LGHDT and CDR2 is YNNKEL in the germline V gene (reference sequence). This CDR3 comprises 15 residues. V was pared by 0 bases and J by 6 bases, with 5 bases of the junction left unmatched. The CDR3 region is CASSQERSSGNEQFF. CDR3 DNA sequence: TGTGCCAGCAGCCAAGAAAGGTCTAGCGGCAATGAGCAGTTCTTC.

The chain is built from TRBV24-1 and TRBJ2-1; tentatively, D is TRBD2 (7 bases). Trimming left V 9 bases short and J 4 bases short, with 15 bases between. The CDR3 runs 14 residues. Germline CDR1 reads KGHDR; CDR2 reads SFDVKD. The CDR3 here is CATASGGAYNEQFF. CDR3 DNA: TGTGCCACCGCCTCGGGGGGCGCTTACAATGAGCAGTTCTTC.

This clone was observed a few times. The rearrangement joins TRBV10-2 to TRBJ2-7, with 12 nucleotides matching TRBD2. Unmatched junction bases numbered 6, after V lost 6 bases and J lost 3 bases. CDR1 and CDR2 (germline): WSHSY, SAAADI. The CDR3 runs 15 residues. The CDR3 nucleotides read TGCGCCAGCAGAAAACTAGCGGGAGGAAACTACGAGCAGTACTTC. The encoded protein is CASRKLAGGNYEQYF.

The genes are TRBV30 and TRBJ2-5, with 9 bases that match TRBD1. The CDR3 runs to 13 residues. Trimming removed 2 bases from V and 7 bases from J; junction bases left unmatched: 5. Germline V gene sequence: CDR1 GTSNPN, CDR2 SVGIG (reference sequence). The CDR3 here is CAWSSQGAGTQYF. CDR3 DNA sequence: TGTGCCTGGAGTTCACAGGGGGCGGGGACCCAGTACTTC.

This chain joins TRBV7-9 and TRBJ1-2, with TRBD1 as a possible D gene (5 bases). The V gene lost 7 bases and the J gene lost 1 base, with 13 bases spanning the gap. In germline, CDR1 is SEHNR, CDR2 FQNEAQ (reference sequence). The CDR3 is made up of 14 amino acids. The CDR3 protein is CASTPTAINYGYTF. CDR3 DNA: TGTGCCAGCACCCCGACAGCGATTAACTATGGCTACACCTTC. Filled out from reference TRBV7-9 and TRBJ1-2, the complete variable domain reads DTGVSQNPRHKITKRGQNVTFRCDPISEHNRLYWYRQTLGQGPEFLTYFQNEAQLEKSRLLSDRFSAERPKGSFSTLEIQRTEQGDSAMYLCASTPTAINYGYTFGSGTRLTVV.

Ten or more counts support this clone. The chain combines TRBV7-3 with TRBJ2-1; 11 nucleotides match TRBD1. This CDR3 has 16 amino acids. The V gene's germline CDR1 is SGHTA and CDR2 FQGTGA. The ends lost 4 bases at V and 4 bases at J; junction bases unmatched: 6. The CDR3 sequence is CASSSLGQGGYNEQFF. DNA for the CDR3: TGTGCCAGCAGCTCTTTGGGACAGGGGGGTTACAATGAGCAGTTCTTC.

This rearrangement joins TRBV13 to TRBJ1-3; TRBD1 agrees at 9 bases. The CDR3 is 15 residues long. With V trimmed by 2 bases and J by 4 bases, 3 bases remained unmatched. Per the germline V gene, CDR1 is PRHDT and CDR2 is FYEKMQ (reference sequence). CDR3 residues: CASSLWGQGGNTIYF. In DNA form, the CDR3 reads TGTGCCAGCAGCTTATGGGGACAGGGAGGAAACACCATATATTTT.

This clone is a singleton in its sample. CDR3 DNA: TGTGCCAGCAGCCAAGATGCAGGGTTTTATGGCTACACCTTC. This codes for CASSQDAGFYGYTF. The chain joins TRBV3-1 (or the pseudogene TRBV3-2) to TRBJ1-2; perhaps TRBD1 as D (5 bases). There are 14 residues in the CDR3. The V and J ends lost 0 bases and 5 bases respectively, with 10 bases between them. The germline CDR1 and CDR2 sequences are LGHDT and YNNKEL (reference sequence).